This T cell receptor beta chain was identified during a study of T cells in Graves' hyperthyroidism and ophthalmopathy. Amplified TCR beta CDR3 regions came from RNA transcripts. In the first-round RT-PCR of the TCR CDR3, the HTBI primer set was used. TCRdb reprocessed the multiplex PCR reads with MiXCR, giving one entry per CDR3 protein. The data contain about 700,000 distinct CDR3 sequences, 14% of them singletons. About this clonotype: The antigen is undetermined.

General study points: Most clonotypes expanded in the thyroid (above 0.001) were also present in blood.

V dropped 3 bases and J dropped 12 bases, with 12 bases sitting between them. In germline, CDR1 is LNHNV, CDR2 YYDKDF (reference sequence). This CDR3 region has 12 residues. The chain recombines TRBV15 with TRBJ2-1; D unclear. Sequencing was done on a sample of blood. This sequence was found in a woman aged 18-29 years with Graves' hyperthyroidism. In DNA, the CDR3 is TGTGCCACCAGCAGTAGTGGCCATGGGCAGTTCTTC. Translating it yields CATSSSGHGQFF.